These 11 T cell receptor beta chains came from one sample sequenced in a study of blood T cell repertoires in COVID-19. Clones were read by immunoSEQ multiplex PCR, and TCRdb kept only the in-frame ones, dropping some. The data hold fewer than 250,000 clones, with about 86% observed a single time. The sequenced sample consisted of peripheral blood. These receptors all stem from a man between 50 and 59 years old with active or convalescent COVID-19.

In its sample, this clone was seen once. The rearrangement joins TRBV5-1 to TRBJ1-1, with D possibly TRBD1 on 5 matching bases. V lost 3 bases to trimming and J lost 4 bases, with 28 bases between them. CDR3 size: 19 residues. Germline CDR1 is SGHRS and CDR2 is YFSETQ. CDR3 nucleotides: TGCGCCAGCAGCTCAAAGCCCGGGACTGACGCATTATCCGGCACTGAAGCTTTCTTT. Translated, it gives CASSSKPGTDALSGTEAFF. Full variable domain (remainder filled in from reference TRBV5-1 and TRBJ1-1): KAGVTQTPRYLIKTRGQQVTLSCSPISGHRSVSWYQQTPGQGLQFLFEYFSETQRNKGNFPGRFSGRQFSNSRSEMNVSTLELGDSALYLCASSSKPGTDALSGTEAFFGQGTRLTVV.

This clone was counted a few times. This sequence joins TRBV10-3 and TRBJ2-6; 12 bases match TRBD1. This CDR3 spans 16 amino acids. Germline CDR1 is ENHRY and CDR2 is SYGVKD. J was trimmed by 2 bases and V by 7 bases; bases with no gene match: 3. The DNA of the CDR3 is TGTGCCATCAAGGGACAGGGGGCAACTGGGGCCAACGTCCTGACTTTC. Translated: CAIKGQGATGANVLTF.

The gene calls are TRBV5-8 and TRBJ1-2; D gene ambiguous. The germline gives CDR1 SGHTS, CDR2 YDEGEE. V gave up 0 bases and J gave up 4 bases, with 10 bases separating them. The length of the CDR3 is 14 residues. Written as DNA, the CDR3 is TGTGCCAGCAGCTTGGTCCAGGTGATCTATGGCTACACCTTC. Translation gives CASSLVQVIYGYTF.

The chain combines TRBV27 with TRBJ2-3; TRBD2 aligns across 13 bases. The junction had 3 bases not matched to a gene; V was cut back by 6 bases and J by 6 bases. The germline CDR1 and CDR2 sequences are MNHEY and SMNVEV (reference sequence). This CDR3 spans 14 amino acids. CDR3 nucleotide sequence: TGTGCCAGCAGAACTAGCGGGAGGGCCGATACGCAGTATTTT. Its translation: CASRTSGRADTQYF.

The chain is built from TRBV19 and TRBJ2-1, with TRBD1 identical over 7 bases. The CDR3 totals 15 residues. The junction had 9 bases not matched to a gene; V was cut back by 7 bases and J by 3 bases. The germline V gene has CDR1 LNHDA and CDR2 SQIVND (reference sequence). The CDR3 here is CASTDRVWGYNEQFF. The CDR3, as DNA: TGTGCCAGTACCGACAGGGTTTGGGGCTACAATGAGCAGTTCTTC. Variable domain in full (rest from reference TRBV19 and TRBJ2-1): DGGITQSPKYLFRKEGQNVTLSCEQNLNHDAMYWYRQDPGQGLRLIYYSQIVNDFQKGDIAEGYSVSREKKESFPLTVTSAQKNPTAFYLCASTDRVWGYNEQFFGPGTRLTVL.

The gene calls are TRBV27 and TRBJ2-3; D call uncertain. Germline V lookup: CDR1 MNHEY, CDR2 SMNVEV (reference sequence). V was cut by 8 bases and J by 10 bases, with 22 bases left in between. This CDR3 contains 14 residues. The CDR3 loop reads CASSLAAPGGSQYF. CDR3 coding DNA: TGTGCCAGCTCCCTCGCCGCCCCGGGTGGGTCGCAGTATTTT.

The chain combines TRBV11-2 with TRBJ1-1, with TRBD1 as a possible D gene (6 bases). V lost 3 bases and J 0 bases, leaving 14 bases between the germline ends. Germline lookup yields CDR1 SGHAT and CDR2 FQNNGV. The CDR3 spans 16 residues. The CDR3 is CASSLGVTGLNTEAFF. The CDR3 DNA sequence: TGTGCCAGCAGCTTGGGGGTTACAGGGTTGAACACTGAAGCTTTCTTT.

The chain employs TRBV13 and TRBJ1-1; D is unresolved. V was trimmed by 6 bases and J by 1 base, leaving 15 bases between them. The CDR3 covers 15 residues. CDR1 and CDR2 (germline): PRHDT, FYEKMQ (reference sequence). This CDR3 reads CASSPAEGANTEAFF. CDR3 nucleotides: TGTGCCAGCAGTCCCGCCGAGGGTGCGAACACTGAAGCTTTCTTT.

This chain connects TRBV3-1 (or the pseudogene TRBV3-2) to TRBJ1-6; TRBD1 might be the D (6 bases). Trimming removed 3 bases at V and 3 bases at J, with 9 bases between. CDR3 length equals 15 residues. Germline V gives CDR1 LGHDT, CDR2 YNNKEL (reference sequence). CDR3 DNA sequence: TGTGCCAGCAGCCAGGCACAGGGCTATAATTCACCCCTCCACTTT. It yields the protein CASSQAQGYNSPLHF.

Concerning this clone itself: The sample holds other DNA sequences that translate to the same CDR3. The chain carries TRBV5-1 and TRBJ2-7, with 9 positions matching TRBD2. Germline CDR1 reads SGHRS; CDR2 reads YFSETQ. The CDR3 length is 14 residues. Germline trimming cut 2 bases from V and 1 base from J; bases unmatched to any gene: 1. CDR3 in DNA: TGCGCCAGCAGCTTAGCGGGAGGATCCTACGAGCAGTACTTC. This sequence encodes CASSLAGGSYEQYF.

CDR3 nucleotides: TGTGCCAGCATAACCGGTGAGGCTCTAGGAGCCACCACAGATACGCAGTATTTT. Its translation is CASITGEALGATTDTQYF. The chain recombines TRBV28 with TRBJ2-3; D unclear. V lost 7 bases to trimming and J lost 2 bases, with 25 bases between them. From germline, CDR1 is MDHEN and CDR2 SYDVKM. The CDR3 sequence is 18 residues long.